These T cell receptor beta chains were read from a single sample in a study of shared clonotypes between healthy human individuals. Only in-frame clones appear in the TCRdb table, and some are missing; sequencing was by immunoSEQ multiplex PCR. The sample includes over a million clones, about 76% of them seen just once. The specimen sequenced was memory CD4+ T cells sorted from blood. Source of these receptors: a man aged 18 to 35 in good health. Both conserved end residues are trimmed from each CDR3. The order of the fields is CDR3 length, V gene, J gene, CDR3 protein.

12	TRBV19	TRBJ2-3	ASSIQGYTDTQY
17	TRBV14	TRBJ2-1	ASSQDSRPLAGARNEQF
12	TRBV5-1	TRBJ2-3	ASSDRQGTDTQY
12	TRBV4-3	TRBJ1-1	ASSQMVTVGEAF
9	TRBV2	TRBJ2-2	ASSENWELF
13	TRBV7-9	TRBJ2-7	ASSPPGQGVREQY
14	TRBV9	TRBJ2-3	ASSPLAGGPSGTQY
12	TRBV7-9	TRBJ2-5	ASSYSWREETQY
12	TRBV2	TRBJ2-1	ATDFGLAANEQF
12	TRBV9	TRBJ2-3	ASSEGRDSDTQY
13	TRBV7-2	TRBJ2-7	ASRPGQGRMDEQY
10	TRBV19	TRBJ1-4	ASRTGNEKLF
13	TRBV10-1	TRBJ2-7	ARITGGHLAYEQY
14	TRBV5-4	TRBJ2-5	ASSLRAGSQTETQY
14	TRBV27	TRBJ1-4	AIRRDRSETFEELF
14	TRBV6-5	TRBJ2-7	ASSYSSRVSSYEQY